A selection of T cell receptor beta chains follows, all from one sample in a study of spatial heterogeneity in lung cancer. From the 5' RACE reads, TCRdb called clonotypes with MiXCR, one entry per CDR3 protein. The sample consists of tens of thousands of distinct CDR3 sequences, over 10% of them appearing once. This material consisted of PBMCs, taken at surgery. The receptors stem from a male donor with early-stage non-small cell lung cancer. Each CDR3 is given with its conserved first and last residue. Expanded clones get a size class; other rows say once, few or many, or leave the size out.

V gene	clone size	CDR3 protein
TRBV29-1	.	CSAEAEAGSNEKLFF
TRBV24-1	few	CATSDSSPPYEQYF
TRBV7-9	.	CASSLGPWEPLTDTQYF
TRBV29-1	.	CSASGGDWGETQYF
TRBV7-7	few	CASSLSGGAYNEQFF
TRBV20-1	.	CSARDLKDSSTDTQYF
TRBV19	few	CASSTARGPFGANVLTF
TRBV5-4	medium-sized	CASSSNTGELFF
TRBV7-3	few	CASSSGGGGEYEQYF
TRBV3-1	few	CASSQAPGATDTQYF
TRBV29-1	.	CSVANLRAQETQYF
TRBV7-2	few	CASSFLDEQYF
TRBV13	few	CASRTGTISYEQFF
TRBV5-1	.	CASSMGSYEPKDYEQYF
TRBV27	few	CASRVDPGETYEQYF
TRBV6-5	many	CASRLTMNTEAFF
TRBV5-1	.	CASSFGLAGGSYEQNF
TRBV3-1	many	CASSQELASVSYEQYF
TRBV11-2	.	CASSLVWTASTDTQYF
TRBV29-1	many	CSVDTGGYTF
TRBV20-1	.	CSAPDRLGGNEQFF
TRBV24-1	few	CATSDSLGPDTGELFF
TRBV2	.	CASTQDRSNEKLFF
TRBV12-3/TRBV12-4	.	CASSGTPLSTGELFF
TRBV7-2	few	CASSLGPSGRAGEQFF
TRBV11-2	once	CASSPTAGTRSYEQYF
TRBV27	.	CASSVLRAAEQYF
TRBV12-3/TRBV12-4	few	CASSLTGAETQYF
TRBV19	few	CASSIWGKGNEQFF
TRBV6-6	.	CASSYGDVMTEAFF
TRBV5-1	few	CASSSGTGVLDTEAFF
TRBV27	many	CASSSTTGLHEQYF
TRBV30	many	CAWSVGQSYSNQPQHF
TRBV29-1	many	CSADLDRYQETQYF
TRBV19	.	CASSRDSSCEQYF
TRBV4-1	.	CASSFRTDVYSNQPQHF
TRBV5-6	many	CASSPGPQAPQHF
TRBV13	few	CASSFGTDNYGYTF
TRBV5-6	many	CASSLGGETDTQYF